These 16 T cell receptor beta chains originate from one sample sequenced in a study of response to subunit inactivated influenza vaccine. TCRdb re-analysed the RT-PCR reads in MiXCR, keeping a single row per CDR3 protein. The sample includes 650,000 to 850,000 distinct CDR3 sequences, about 15% of them seen just once. The specimen comprised PBMCs from blood, sampled 14 days before vaccination. The receptors come from a man between 45 and 60 years old who received an inactivated influenza vaccine.

There are a few counts of this clonotype. The chain links TRBV14 to TRBJ2-7; D may be TRBD1 (5 bases). This CDR3 spans 12 amino acids. Germline V CDR1 and CDR2: SGHDN, FVKESK. Trimming stripped 2 bases from V and 6 bases from J, with 8 bases between. The CDR3 DNA is TGTGCCAGCAGCCAATGGCAGGGCGAGCAGTACTTC. Protein: CASSQWQGEQYF.

The chain recombines TRBV11-2 with TRBJ1-4; 9 nucleotides line up with TRBD1. Germline CDR1 is SGHAT and CDR2 is FQNNGV. The CDR3 is 15 residues long. Trimming cost V 5 bases and J 4 bases; bases outside gene matches: 5. The CDR3 DNA sequence: TGTGCCAGCAGCCTCCGGGACAGGGTTAATGAAAAACTGTTTTTT. Residues: CASSLRDRVNEKLFF.

The V gene is TRBV20-1, the J gene TRBJ2-7; D remains unclear. Germline V gives CDR1 DFQATT, CDR2 SNEGSKA (reference sequence). The CDR3 covers 13 residues. V dropped 3 bases and J dropped 2 bases, with 11 bases sitting between them. The CDR3 reads CSARDPTTYEQYF. Here the CDR3 DNA reads TGCAGTGCTAGGGACCCAACCACCTACGAGCAGTACTTC.

The table lists this clonotype with a few counts. J is TRBJ2-3 and V is TRBV5-1; D perhaps matches TRBD2 (6 bases). Germline V gene data show CDR1 as SGHRS and CDR2 as YFSETQ. This CDR3 has 15 residues. With 4 bases removed from V and 0 bases from J, the gap between germline ends came to 12 bases. CDR3 sequence reads: CASSRDFPSTDTQYF. The CDR3 coding sequence is TGCGCCAGCAGCAGGGACTTTCCTAGCACAGATACGCAGTATTTT. The full variable domain, rest sourced from reference TRBV5-1 and TRBJ2-3, is KAGVTQTPRYLIKTRGQQVTLSCSPISGHRSVSWYQQTPGQGLQFLFEYFSETQRNKGNFPGRFSGRQFSNSRSEMNVSTLELGDSALYLCASSRDFPSTDTQYFGPGTRLTVL.

Ten or more counts support this clonotype. V and J are TRBV24-1 and TRBJ2-1; TRBD2 aligns across 9 bases. The ends lost 3 bases at V and 0 bases at J; junction bases unmatched: 8. CDR1 is KGHDR, CDR2 SFDVKD, per germline. This CDR3 has 18 amino acids. The CDR3 DNA reads TGTGCCACCAGTGATAGACTAGCGGAGACCAGCTCCTACAATGAGCAGTTCTTC. Residues: CATSDRLAETSSYNEQFF.

V and J are TRBV6-5 and TRBJ2-5, with D perhaps matching TRBD2 (6 bases). V was shortened by 10 bases and J by 3 bases, with 12 bases between the two germline ends. Germline V gene data show CDR1 as MNHEY and CDR2 as SVGAGI. CDR3 size: 12 residues. The CDR3 bases are TGTGCCACCGGGGACTTTAAAGAGACCCAGTACTTC. It specifies CATGDFKETQYF.

This clonotype appeared a few times. The chain uses TRBV12-3 or TRBV12-4 and TRBJ2-5, with D perhaps assigned TRBD1 or TRBD2 (5 bases each). The V end lost 7 bases, the J end lost 2 bases, and 14 bases lay between the germline ends. This CDR3 region has 14 residues. The CDR3 reads CASTPGTLQETQYF. Written as DNA, the CDR3 is TGTGCCAGCACCCCCGGGACGCTTCAAGAGACCCAGTACTTC.

V is TRBV24-1 and J is TRBJ2-5, with D hard to call. CDR1 is KGHDR, CDR2 SFDVKD, per germline. V lost 4 bases and J lost 0, with 11 bases in between. This CDR3 has 15 amino acids. The CDR3 loop reads CATSDPNGDQETQYF. The CDR3 bases are TGTGCCACCAGTGACCCAAACGGCGACCAAGAGACCCAGTACTTC.

The chain is built from TRBV4-1 and TRBJ2-1, with a tentative D call TRBD2 (6 bases). CDR1 and CDR2 from the germline V gene are MGHRA and YSYEKL. V lost 1 base to trimming and J lost 10 bases, with 14 bases between them. The CDR3 has 14 residues. The chain's CDR3 is CASSQVLRGREQFF. CDR3 sequence (DNA): TGCGCCAGCAGCCAAGTTCTCCGGGGGAGGGAGCAGTTCTTC.

The rearrangement joins TRBV5-1 to TRBJ1-1; 7 bases align to TRBD1. The CDR3 sequence is 14 residues long. CDR1 and CDR2 from the germline V gene are SGHRS and YFSETQ. After removal of 4 bases from V and 5 bases from J, the junction contained 8 bases not matched to a gene. The CDR3 loop is CASSPHRDRTEAFF. The CDR3 nucleotides are TGCGCCAGCAGCCCCCATCGGGACAGAACTGAAGCTTTCTTT.

V and J are TRBV28 and TRBJ2-7; 9 bases align to TRBD2. This CDR3 comprises 13 residues. Trimming cost V 10 bases and J 5 bases; bases outside gene matches: 9. Germline V lookup: CDR1 MDHEN, CDR2 SYDVKM. Here the CDR3 reads CATRSGSNNEQYF. CDR3 DNA sequence: TGTGCCACCCGTAGCGGGAGCAATAACGAGCAGTACTTC.

This chain uses TRBV6-1 with TRBJ2-1; 9 bases fit TRBD2. Looked up from germline, CDR1 is MNHNS and CDR2 is SASEGT. V shed 7 bases, J shed 2 bases, and the junction held 9 bases outside the gene matches. CDR3 length: 16 residues. CDR3 sequence reads: CASTYLAGETYNEQFF. In nucleotides, the CDR3 is TGTGCCAGCACATATTTAGCGGGGGAGACCTACAATGAGCAGTTCTTC.

This clonotype has more than one count but fewer than ten. The chain has TRBV14 and TRBJ2-7, with unresolved D. The CDR3 runs 13 residues. Germline CDR1 and CDR2: SGHDN and FVKESK. Trimming cost V 8 bases and J 2 bases, with 13 bases left between them. CDR3 residues: CASPQPFTYEQYF. The CDR3 coding sequence is TGTGCCAGCCCCCAACCATTTACCTACGAGCAGTACTTC.

This clonotype has more than one count but fewer than ten. The chain employs TRBV10-3 and TRBJ2-3, with D uncertain. The CDR3 runs to 16 residues. V dropped 0 bases and J dropped 0 bases, with 10 bases sitting between them. Germline values: CDR1 ENHRY, CDR2 SYGVKD. CDR3 sequence reads: CAISESWGSSTDTQYF. The CDR3, as DNA: TGTGCCATCAGTGAGTCCTGGGGAAGTAGCACAGATACGCAGTATTTT.

This clonotype has just a few counts. CDR3: CASSVASEDYEQYF. The CDR3 nucleotides are TGTGCCAGCAGCGTAGCTTCGGAAGACTACGAGCAGTACTTC. V gene TRBV9 combines with J gene TRBJ2-7, with D unresolved. With 0 bases removed from V and 3 bases from J, the gap between germline ends came to 10 bases. Looked up from germline, CDR1 is SGDLS and CDR2 is YYNGEE. The CDR3 totals 14 residues.

This clonotype was counted between two and nine times. The V call is TRBV12-3 or TRBV12-4, the J call TRBJ2-3, with a possible D match to TRBD1 (5 bases). The CDR3 covers 16 residues. V lost 7 bases to trimming and J lost 4 bases, with 21 bases between them. This CDR3 reads CASTLRVGGTSDTQYF. As DNA, the CDR3 is TGTGCCAGCACCCTCAGGGTGGGTGGTACCTCAGATACGCAGTATTTT.